There are a few counts of the clone carrying this T cell receptor beta chain. TCRdb keeps only in-frame clones here, not all; method: immunoSEQ multiplex PCR. Of 250,000 to 350,000 clones listed, roughly 80% are singletons. This sample was included in a study of blood T cell repertoires in COVID-19. At the level of the study: The analysed material was cDNA or gDNA that came from T cells, B-cell-depleted T cells, or PBMCs.

V lost 6 bases, J lost 4 bases, and 9 bases stayed unmatched. The CDR3 is 15 amino acids. CDR1 and CDR2 from the germline V gene are KGHSH and LQKENI. Material: peripheral blood. The V call is TRBV18, the J call TRBJ1-2, with 9 positions matching TRBD1. This receptor was obtained from a human donor with COVID-19, enrolled during active disease. The donor label of this sample is uncertain. The CDR3 spells CASSPEGQGIYGYTF. As DNA, the CDR3 is TGTGCCAGCTCCCCCGAGGGACAGGGTATCTATGGCTACACCTTC.